This T cell receptor beta chain stems from a study of blood T cell repertoires in COVID-19. This clone was detected a few times. The protocol was immunoSEQ multiplex PCR, while the TCRdb copy is restricted to in-frame clones and leaves out a portion. The sample includes a few hundred thousand clones, approximately 90% of them seen just once. The CDR3 runs to 14 residues. V lost 6 bases, J lost 0 bases, and 3 bases stayed unmatched. Germline V gives CDR1 LNHDA, CDR2 SQIVND (reference sequence). The Seattle patients, enrolled during active infection, were followed longitudinally. The receptor comes from a woman under 40 with COVID-19, enrolled during active disease. Sequencing was carried out using peripheral blood. The rearrangement joins TRBV19 to TRBJ1-1, with 8 bases fitting TRBD1. This CDR3 reads CASSWTGMNTEAFF. The CDR3 coding sequence is TGTGCCAGTAGCTGGACAGGGATGAACACTGAAGCTTTCTTT.